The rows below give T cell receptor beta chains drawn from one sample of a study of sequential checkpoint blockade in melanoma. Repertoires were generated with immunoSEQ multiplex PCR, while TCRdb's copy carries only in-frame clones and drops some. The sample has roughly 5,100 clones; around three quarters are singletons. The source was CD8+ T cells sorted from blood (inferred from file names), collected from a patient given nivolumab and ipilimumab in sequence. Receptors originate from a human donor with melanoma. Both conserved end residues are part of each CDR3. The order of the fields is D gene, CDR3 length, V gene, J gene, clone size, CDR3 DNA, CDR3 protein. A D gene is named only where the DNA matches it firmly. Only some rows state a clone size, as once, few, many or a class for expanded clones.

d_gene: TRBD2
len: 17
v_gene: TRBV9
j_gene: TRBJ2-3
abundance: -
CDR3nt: TGTGCCAGCAGCGTAGAGACTAGCGGGAGCTTCACAGATACGCAGTATTTT
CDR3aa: CASSVETSGSFTDTQYF

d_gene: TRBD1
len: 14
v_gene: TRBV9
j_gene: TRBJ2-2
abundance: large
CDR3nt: TGTGCCAGCAGAGAGGGGACAGGGGCCGGGGAGCTGTTTTTT
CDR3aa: CASREGTGAGELFF

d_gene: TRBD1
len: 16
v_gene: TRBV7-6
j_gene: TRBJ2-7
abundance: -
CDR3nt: TGTGCCAGCAGCTCGTCGGGACAGCGAAGCTCCTACGAGCAGTACTTC
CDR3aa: CASSSSGQRSSYEQYF

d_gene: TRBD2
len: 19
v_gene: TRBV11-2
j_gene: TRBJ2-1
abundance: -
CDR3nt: TGTGCCAGCAGCTTAGATTTTCTCATAGCGGGGACTACCTACAATGAGCAGTTCTTC
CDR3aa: CASSLDFLIAGTTYNEQFF

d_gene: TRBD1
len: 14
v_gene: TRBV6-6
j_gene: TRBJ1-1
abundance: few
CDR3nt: TGTGCCAGCATCCCAGGGGGCGCGGACACTGAAGCTTTCTTT
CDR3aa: CASIPGGADTEAFF

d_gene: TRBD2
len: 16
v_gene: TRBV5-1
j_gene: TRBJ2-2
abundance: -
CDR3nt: TGCGCCAGCAGCTCCCGGACTAGCGCCCTGTCCGGGGAGCTGTTTTTT
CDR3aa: CASSSRTSALSGELFF

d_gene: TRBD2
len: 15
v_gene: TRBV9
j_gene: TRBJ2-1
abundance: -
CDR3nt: TGTGCCAGCAGACCGGGACTAGCGGGCTACAATGAGCAGTTCTTC
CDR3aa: CASRPGLAGYNEQFF

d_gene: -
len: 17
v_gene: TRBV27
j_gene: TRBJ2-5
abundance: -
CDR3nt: TGTGCCAGCAGTTCCCCGAGGGCGGGACCGGAAAAAGAGACCCAGTACTTC
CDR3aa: CASSSPRAGPEKETQYF

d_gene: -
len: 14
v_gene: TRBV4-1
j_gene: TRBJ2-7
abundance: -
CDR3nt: TGCGCCAGCAGCCAAGCTGCACTAGCTGTCGAGCAGTACTTC
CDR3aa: CASSQAALAVEQYF

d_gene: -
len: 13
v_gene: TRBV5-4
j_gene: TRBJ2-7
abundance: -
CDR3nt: TGTGCCAGCAGCTTGAGGGGCTCCTACGAGCAGTACTTC
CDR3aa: CASSLRGSYEQYF

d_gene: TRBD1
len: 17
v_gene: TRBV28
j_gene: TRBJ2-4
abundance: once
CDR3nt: TGTGCCAGCAGCCCCGAGGGGACAGAAGAAACAAAAAACATTCAGTACTTC
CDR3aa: CASSPEGTEETKNIQYF

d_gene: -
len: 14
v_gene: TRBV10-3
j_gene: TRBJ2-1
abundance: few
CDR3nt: TGTGCCATCAGTGAGAGCTGGGGCGGCAATGAGCAGTTCTTC
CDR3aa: CAISESWGGNEQFF

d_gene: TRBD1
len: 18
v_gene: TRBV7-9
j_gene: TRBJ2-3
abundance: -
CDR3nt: TGTGCCAGCAGCTTCCCCGGGACAGGGGGCCTTTTCACAGATACGCAGTATTTT
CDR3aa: CASSFPGTGGLFTDTQYF

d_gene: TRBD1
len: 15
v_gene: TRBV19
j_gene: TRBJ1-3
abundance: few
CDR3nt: TGTGCCAGTAGTCTGGACAGGTACTCTGGAAACACCATATATTTT
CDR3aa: CASSLDRYSGNTIYF

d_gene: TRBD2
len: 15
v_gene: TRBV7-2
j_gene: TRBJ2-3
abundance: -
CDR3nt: TGTGCCAGCAGCTTATGGGGGGGGATCACAGATACGCAGTATTTT
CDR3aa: CASSLWGGITDTQYF

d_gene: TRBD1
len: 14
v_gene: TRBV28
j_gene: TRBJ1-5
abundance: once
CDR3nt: TGTGCCAGTACCCGGACAGGGTCGAATCAGCCCCAGCATTTT
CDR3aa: CASTRTGSNQPQHF

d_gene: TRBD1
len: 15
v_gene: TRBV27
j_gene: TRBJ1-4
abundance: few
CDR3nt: TGTGCCAGCAGTTGGGTCAGGGGGCCGTATGAAAAACTGTTTTTT
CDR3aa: CASSWVRGPYEKLFF

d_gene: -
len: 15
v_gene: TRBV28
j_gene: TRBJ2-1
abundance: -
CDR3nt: TGTGCCAGCAGGATTCAGGAACCACTCTACAATGAGCAGTTCTTC
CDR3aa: CASRIQEPLYNEQFF

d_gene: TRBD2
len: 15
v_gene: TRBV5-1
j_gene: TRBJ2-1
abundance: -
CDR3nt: TGCGCCAGCAGCCTACTAGCGGGGGGGCTTAATGAGCAGTTCTTC
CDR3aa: CASSLLAGGLNEQFF

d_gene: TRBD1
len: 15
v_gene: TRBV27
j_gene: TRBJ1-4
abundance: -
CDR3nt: TGTGCCAGCAGTGAACCAGGGGGCACTAATGAAAAACTGTTTTTT
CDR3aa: CASSEPGGTNEKLFF

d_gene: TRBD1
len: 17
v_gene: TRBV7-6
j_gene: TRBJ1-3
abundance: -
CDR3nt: TGTGCCAGCAGCTTAGCGAGGGGACAGGGGACTGGAAACACCATATATTTT
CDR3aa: CASSLARGQGTGNTIYF

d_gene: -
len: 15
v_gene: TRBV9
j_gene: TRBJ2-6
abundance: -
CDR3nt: TGTGCCAGCAGCCTCGGGACAACTGGGGCCAACGTCCTGACTTTC
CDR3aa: CASSLGTTGANVLTF

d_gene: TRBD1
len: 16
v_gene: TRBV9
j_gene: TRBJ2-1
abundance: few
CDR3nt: TGTGCCAGCAGCGTAGCGACAGGGGGCTTCTACAATGAGCAGTTCTTC
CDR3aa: CASSVATGGFYNEQFF

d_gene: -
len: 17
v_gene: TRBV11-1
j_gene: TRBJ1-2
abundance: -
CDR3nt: TGTGCCAGCAGCTGTTGGATTGAGGCTGGAAAGACCTATGGCTACACCTTC
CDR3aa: CASSCWIEAGKTYGYTF

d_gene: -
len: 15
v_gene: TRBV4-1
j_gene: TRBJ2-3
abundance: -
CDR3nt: TGCGCCAGCAGCCAAGACTCCGGGGGCACAGATACGCAGTATTTT
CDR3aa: CASSQDSGGTDTQYF

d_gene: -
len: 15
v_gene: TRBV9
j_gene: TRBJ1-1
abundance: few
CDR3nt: TGTGCCAGCAGCCCCACGGGGGGGGGTGGCACTGAAGCTTTCTTT
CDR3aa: CASSPTGGGGTEAFF

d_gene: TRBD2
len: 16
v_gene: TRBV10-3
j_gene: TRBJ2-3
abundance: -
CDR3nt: TGTGCCATCAGTGCGGCTAGCGGGTCTAGCACAGATACGCAGTATTTT
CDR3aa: CAISAASGSSTDTQYF

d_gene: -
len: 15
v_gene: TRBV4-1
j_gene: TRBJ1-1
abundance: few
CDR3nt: TGCGCCAGCAGCCAAGACACAGACCCCCTCACTGAAGCTTTCTTT
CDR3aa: CASSQDTDPLTEAFF